This TCR beta chain was identified during a study of Graves' ophthalmopathy and Graves' hyperthyroidism. This clonotype was seen many times. Its antigen is undetermined. Whole-study findings and limits: Classification of ophthalmopathy versus stable hyperthyroidism by a 13-signature model yielded around 88% sensitivity and about 83% specificity. Ophthalmopathy progression predictions by the model showed nearly 75% specificity and about 70% sensitivity.

Amplified material comprised TCR beta CDR3 regions derived from RNA transcripts. Investigators did first-round RT-PCR with HTBI primers, then second-round multiplex PCR. MiXCR was run by TCRdb on the multiplex PCR reads, yielding one entry per CDR3 protein. The sample has about 370,000 distinct CDR3 sequences; approximately 18% are singletons. Trimming took 2 bases from V and 6 from J, leaving 10 bases between them. The germline V gene has CDR1 MGHDK and CDR2 SYGVNS. This CDR3 is built from 13 residues. The sequenced sample consisted of peripheral blood. This sequence was found in an adult woman with stable Graves' hyperthyroidism. The chain combines TRBV25-1 with TRBJ1-1; a possible D gene is TRBD1 (6 bases). CDR3 bases: TGTGCCAGCAGTGAAATTGGGACACCTGAAGCTTTCTTT. Its translation: CASSEIGTPEAFF. The complete variable domain, with remaining parts taken from reference TRBV25-1 and TRBJ1-1, reads EADIYQTPRYLVIGTGKKITLECSQTMGHDKMYWYQQDPGMELHLIHYSYGVNSTEKGDLSSESTVSRIRTEHFPLTLESARPSHTSQYLCASSEIGTPEAFFGQGTRLTVV.